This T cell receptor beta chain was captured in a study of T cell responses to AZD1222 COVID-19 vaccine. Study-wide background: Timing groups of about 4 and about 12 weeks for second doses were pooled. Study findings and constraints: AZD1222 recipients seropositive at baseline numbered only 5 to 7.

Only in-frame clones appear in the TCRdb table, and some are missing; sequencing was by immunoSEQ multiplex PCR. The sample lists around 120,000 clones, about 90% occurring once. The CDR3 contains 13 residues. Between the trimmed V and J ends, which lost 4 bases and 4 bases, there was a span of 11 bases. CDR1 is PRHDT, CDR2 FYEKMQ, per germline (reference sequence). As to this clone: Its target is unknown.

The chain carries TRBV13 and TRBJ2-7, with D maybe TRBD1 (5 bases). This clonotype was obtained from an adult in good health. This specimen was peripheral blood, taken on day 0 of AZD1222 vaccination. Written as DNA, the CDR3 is TGTGCCAGCAGCTGGGGCGGCGCGTACGAGCAGTACTTC. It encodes CASSWGGAYEQYF.